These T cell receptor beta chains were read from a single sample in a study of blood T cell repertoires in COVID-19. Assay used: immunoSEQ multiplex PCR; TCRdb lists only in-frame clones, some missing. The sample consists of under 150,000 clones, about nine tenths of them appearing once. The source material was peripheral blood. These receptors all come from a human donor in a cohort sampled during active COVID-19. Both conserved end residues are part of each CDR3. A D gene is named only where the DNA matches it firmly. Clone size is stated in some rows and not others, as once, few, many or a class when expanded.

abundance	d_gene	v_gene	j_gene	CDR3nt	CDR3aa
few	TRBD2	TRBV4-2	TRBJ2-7	TGTGCCAGCAGCCAAGTTCCAGGGCCTAGCGGGAGCCCCTCCTACGAGCAGTACTTC	CASSQVPGPSGSPSYEQYF
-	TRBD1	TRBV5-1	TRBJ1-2	TGCGCCAGCAGCTCAGGGACAGTTAACTATGGCTACACCTTC	CASSSGTVNYGYTF
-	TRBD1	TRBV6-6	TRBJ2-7	TGTGCCAGCAGTCCCCCGACAGGGGCCGAGCAGTACTTC	CASSPPTGAEQYF
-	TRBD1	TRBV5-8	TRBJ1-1	TGTGCCAGCAGCTTACAGGGGGACAGCACTGAAGCTTTCTTT	CASSLQGDSTEAFF
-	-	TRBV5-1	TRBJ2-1	TGCGCCAGCCCGCATCCAGATTCAGGGAAAATCTCCTACAATGAGCAGTTCTTC	CASPHPDSGKISYNEQFF
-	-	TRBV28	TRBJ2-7	TGTGCCAGCACCCTTACTACCATCTCCTACGAGCAGTACTTC	CASTLTTISYEQYF
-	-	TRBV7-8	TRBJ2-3	TGTGCCAGCAGCTTAAAGTTTGGCGGGATAGTAGATACGCAGTATTTT	CASSLKFGGIVDTQYF
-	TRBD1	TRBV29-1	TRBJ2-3	TGCAGCGTTGTACAGGGGATAGATACGCAGTATTTT	CSVVQGIDTQYF
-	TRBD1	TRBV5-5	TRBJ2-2	TGTGCCAGCAGCTTGGTCGGGACAGGGGTGTCCGGGGAGCTGTTTTTT	CASSLVGTGVSGELFF
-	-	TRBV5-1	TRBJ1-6	TGCGCCAGCAGCTTGGAGATGGGGAGCGGTTCACCCCTCCACTTT	CASSLEMGSGSPLHF
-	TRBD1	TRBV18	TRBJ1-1	TGTGCCAGCTCACCGACAGGGGGAGTCAGGAACACTGAAGCTTTCTTT	CASSPTGGVRNTEAFF
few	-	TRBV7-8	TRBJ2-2	TGTGCCAGCAGCTTAGGGGGGCGAACCGGGGAGCTGTTTTTT	CASSLGGRTGELFF
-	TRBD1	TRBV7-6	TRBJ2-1	TGTGCCAGCAGCACCCGGGACAGGGTGGGCAATGAGCAGTTCTTC	CASSTRDRVGNEQFF
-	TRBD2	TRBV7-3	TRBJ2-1	TGTGCCAGCAGCCCAGGGGGACTAGCGGCCTACAATGAGCAGTTCTTC	CASSPGGLAAYNEQFF